Below are 32 T cell receptor beta chains sequenced from a single sample in a study of blood T cells in healthy people across ages (dated by TCRdb to between 2014 and 2017). Libraries were made using 5' RACE. A second roughly 6 to 12 cycle PCR used a sample-barcoded 5' primer and a J-beta primer mix. In-frame beta chains were kept once TCRdb had trimmed the public reads at Q25 with fastp and called clones with MiXCR. Rows matching on CDR3 protein sequence are summarized as one entry with the most common DNA and genes. The sample profile shows 1.8 million or so distinct CDR3 sequences; approximately 39% of them were found once. 23% of the sample comes from the top ten. The sequenced sample consisted of blood. The receptor source for this set is a human donor in good health.

Comments on this clonotype: With a much larger clone just one base away, this may be a read error. The chain employs TRBV3-1 and TRBJ2-1, with D possibly being TRBD2 (6 bases). Trimming removed 4 bases at V and 1 base at J, with 11 bases between. Germline CDR1 LGHDT, CDR2 YNNKEL (reference sequence). The CDR3 has 15 residues. The CDR3 is CASSRRLVSYNEQFF. In DNA, the CDR3 is TGTGCCAGCAGCCGCAGACTAGTTTCCTACAATGAGCAGTTCTTC.

This clonotype appeared a few times. V usage is TRBV20-1 and J usage is TRBJ2-4; 10 bases fit TRBD1. This CDR3 is 15 amino acids long. From germline, CDR1 is DFQATT and CDR2 SNEGSKA (reference sequence). V lost 6 bases and J lost 7; bases outside the gene matches: 12. The CDR3 reads CSAKAGTGARNIQYF. In nucleotides, the CDR3 is TGCAGTGCCAAGGCCGGGACAGGGGCCAGGAACATTCAGTACTTC.

This sequence joins TRBV5-1 and TRBJ2-7; TRBD2 is a possible D gene (6 bases). Germline V gene data show CDR1 as SGHRS and CDR2 as YFSETQ. Trimming removed 1 base from V and 4 bases from J, with 15 bases in between. CDR3 size: 15 residues. The CDR3 reads CASSLRSGGGYEQYF. The CDR3 DNA sequence: TGCGCCAGCAGCTTGCGATCCGGGGGTGGGTACGAGCAGTACTTC. Variable domain in full (rest from reference TRBV5-1 and TRBJ2-7): KAGVTQTPRYLIKTRGQQVTLSCSPISGHRSVSWYQQTPGQGLQFLFEYFSETQRNKGNFPGRFSGRQFSNSRSEMNVSTLELGDSALYLCASSLRSGGGYEQYFGPGTRLTVT.

This clonotype was picked up one time. Written as DNA, the CDR3 is TGTGCCAGCAGATTGGGACTAGCGGGGGCAGATACGCAGTATTTT. Translating gives CASRLGLAGADTQYF. This chain joins TRBV12-3 or TRBV12-4 and TRBJ2-3; 14 bases line up with TRBD2. This CDR3 contains 15 residues. J was trimmed by 4 bases and V by 6 bases; bases with no gene match: 3.

The chain combines TRBV29-1 with TRBJ1-2; a possible D gene is TRBD1 (6 bases). Trimming left V 3 bases short and J 4 bases short, with 15 bases between. This CDR3 comprises 14 residues. Per the germline V gene, CDR1 is SQVTM and CDR2 is ANQGSEA. In nucleotides, the CDR3 is TGCAGCGTTGATTCGCAGGGGAGGGCCTATGGCTACACCTTC. This gives the protein CSVDSQGRAYGYTF.

A note on this clonotype: Possible read error: a much larger clone is one base away. The chain uses TRBV6-4 and TRBJ2-1; tentatively, D is TRBD1 (5 bases). Per the germline V gene, CDR1 is MRHNA and CDR2 is SNTAGT. This CDR3 has 12 amino acids. Trimming pared 7 bases from V and 10 bases from J, leaving 14 bases between. CDR3 region: CASMGQNYEQFF. The CDR3 DNA reads TGTGCCAGCATGGGGCAGAACTACGAGCAGTTCTTC.

This clonotype was seen more than once but under ten times. The chain employs TRBV12-3 or TRBV12-4 and TRBJ1-1; D is possibly TRBD1 (5 bases). The CDR3 consists of 16 residues. V was shortened by 4 bases and J by 5 bases, with 20 bases between the two germline ends. The CDR3 nucleotides read TGTGCCAGCAGTTATGATAATGGGGCGCGCCTTACTGAAGCTTTCTTT. This translates into CASSYDNGARLTEAFF.

The chain recombines TRBV20-1 with TRBJ2-7; maybe TRBD1 (6 bases). The germline V gene has CDR1 DFQATT and CDR2 SNEGSKA (reference sequence). V lost 1 base and J 6 bases, leaving 13 bases between the germline ends. The CDR3 is made up of 13 amino acids. CDR3 bases: TGCAGTGCTAGAGGGACAGAGCGGCGCGAGCAGTACTTC. Translation: CSARGTERREQYF.

The chain has TRBV20-1 and TRBJ2-5, with TRBD2 matching 11 bases. After removal of 7 bases from V and 4 bases from J, the junction contained 14 bases not matched to a gene. The CDR3 extends over 16 amino acids. Germline values: CDR1 DFQATT, CDR2 SNEGSKA (reference sequence). DNA for the CDR3: TGCAGTGTTAGCACTAGCGGGGGTAATCCAGGAGAGACCCAGTACTTC. It codes for CSVSTSGGNPGETQYF.

This clonotype was picked up a small number of times. This chain uses TRBV29-1 with TRBJ1-2; TRBD1 is a possible D gene (6 bases). Germline V gene data show CDR1 as SQVTM and CDR2 as ANQGSEA. The V and J ends lost 3 bases and 6 bases respectively, with 20 bases between them. This CDR3 spans 15 amino acids. CDR3 loop: CSVDGEAGAFDGYTF. CDR3 in DNA: TGCAGCGTTGATGGTGAGGCAGGGGCCTTCGATGGCTACACCTTC.

The chain links TRBV29-1 to TRBJ1-2; TRBD1 is a possible D gene (6 bases). The CDR3 length is 11 residues. Germline V gene sequence: CDR1 SQVTM, CDR2 ANQGSEA. The ends were cut back, 7 bases at V and 8 bases at J, with 14 bases in the middle. CDR3 sequence: CSALKRGGYTF. The CDR3 DNA is TGCAGCGCCCTAAAGAGGGGGGGCTACACCTTC.

This clonotype was seen more than once but under ten times. V and J are TRBV4-3 and TRBJ1-3; no firm D call. This CDR3 spans 12 amino acids. Germline V gene sequence: CDR1 LGHNA, CDR2 YSLEER. Trimming left V 0 bases short and J 9 bases short, with 6 bases between. CDR3 amino acids: CASSQDEGTIYF. CDR3 DNA: TGCGCCAGCAGCCAAGATGAGGGCACCATATATTTT.

This clonotype was seen more than once but under ten times. The chain is built from TRBV6-2 or TRBV6-3 and TRBJ2-1; D is ambiguous. CDR3 size: 13 residues. V was pared by 0 bases and J by 9 bases, with 9 bases between. Germline V gene sequence: CDR1 MNHEY, CDR2 SVGEGT. In DNA form, the CDR3 reads TGTGCCAGCAGTTACTCGCGGCCGTCTGAGCAGTTCTTC. Translated: CASSYSRPSEQFF.

This clonotype was recorded only once. This chain links TRBV4-3 with TRBJ2-1; D might be TRBD2 (6 bases). Trimming left V 4 bases short and J 11 bases short, with 15 bases between. CDR1 LGHNA and CDR2 YSLEER come from the germline V gene. CDR3 length equals 13 residues. CDR3: CASSLDRSGQQFF. The CDR3 nucleotides read TGCGCCAGCAGCCTAGATCGTAGCGGACAGCAGTTCTTC.

J is TRBJ2-1 and V is TRBV10-3; maybe TRBD2 (6 bases). This CDR3 is built from 11 residues. Germline values: CDR1 ENHRY, CDR2 SYGVKD. V lost 8 bases and J lost 10, with 12 bases in between. CDR3: CAILGGAEQFF. In nucleotides, the CDR3 is TGTGCCATCCTGGGGGGAGCGGAGCAGTTCTTC.

This clonotype was picked up a small number of times. This rearrangement joins TRBV20-1 to TRBJ2-7; TRBD1 is a possible D gene (6 bases). The ends were cut back, 4 bases at V and 4 bases at J, with 11 bases in the middle. The CDR3 is made up of 12 amino acids. Germline CDR1 and CDR2: DFQATT and SNEGSKA (reference sequence). In DNA, the CDR3 is TGCAGTGCTACCGGACAGCTTTACGAGCAGTACTTC. This encodes CSATGQLYEQYF.

The gene calls are TRBV2 and TRBJ2-7; 9 bases line up with TRBD1. The CDR3 runs 17 residues. J lost 6 bases, V lost 1 base, and 13 bases had no gene match. Germline values: CDR1 SNHLY, CDR2 FYNNEI. CDR3 coding DNA: TGTGCCAGCAGTGAAGACCCCCTGGGACAGGGAGGTTCCGAGCAGTACTTC. This codes for CASSEDPLGQGGSEQYF.

This rearrangement joins TRBV28 to TRBJ2-1; D is undetermined. This CDR3 has 14 amino acids. Germline CDR1 reads MDHEN; CDR2 reads SYDVKM. Trimming removed 7 bases from V and 0 bases from J, with 10 bases in between. CDR3 sequence (DNA): TGTGCCAGCATTTCAATGGGCTCCTACAATGAGCAGTTCTTC. It translates to CASISMGSYNEQFF.

This clonotype has more than one count but fewer than ten. The chain employs TRBV30 and TRBJ2-5; TRBD1 or TRBD2 may be the D gene (5 bases each). Trimming removed 6 bases at V and 7 bases at J, with 15 bases between. Germline V gene data show CDR1 as GTSNPN and CDR2 as SVGIG (reference sequence). The CDR3 contains 12 residues. The CDR3 bases are TGTGCCTGTCCCTTACATGGGGGGACCCAGTACTTC. Translating it yields CACPLHGGTQYF.

In this sample, this clonotype turned up a few times. The chain couples TRBV5-1 to TRBJ2-1; D is perhaps TRBD1 (5 bases). The V gene's germline CDR1 is SGHRS and CDR2 YFSETQ. The CDR3 covers 15 residues. Trimming took off 4 bases at V and 4 bases at J, with 15 bases between the two ends. CDR3 DNA: TGCGCCAGCAGCATACAGGAGAGCAAATACAATGAGCAGTTCTTC. Protein: CASSIQESKYNEQFF.

The chain recombines TRBV20-1 with TRBJ2-1, with 7 bases fitting TRBD1. This CDR3 has 13 residues. Germline V gene sequence: CDR1 DFQATT, CDR2 SNEGSKA (reference sequence). Unmatched junction bases numbered 5, after V lost 1 base and J lost 8 bases. CDR3 region: CSARADRAHEQFF. CDR3 bases: TGCAGTGCTAGAGCCGACAGGGCCCATGAGCAGTTCTTC.

The chain employs TRBV4-1 and TRBJ1-5; D is unclear. Trimming stripped 1 base from V and 1 base from J, with 11 bases between. CDR1 is MGHRA and CDR2 is YSYEKL in the germline V gene. The CDR3 sequence is 16 residues long. In DNA, the CDR3 is TGCGCCAGCAGCCAAGCATGGATGGGGAGCAATCAGCCCCAGCATTTT. The encoded protein is CASSQAWMGSNQPQHF.

This rearrangement joins TRBV28 to TRBJ2-7; the D gene is possibly TRBD1 (6 bases). V lost 3 bases and J 3 bases, leaving 9 bases between the germline ends. The CDR3 is made up of 13 amino acids. Germline V CDR1 and CDR2: MDHEN, SYDVKM. CDR3 residues: CASSFGTIYEQYF. CDR3 DNA sequence: TGTGCCAGCAGTTTCGGGACAATCTACGAGCAGTACTTC.

Concerning this clonotype itself: A much bigger clone sits one base away, suggesting this may be a read error. V is TRBV20-1 and J is TRBJ2-4, with 7 positions matching TRBD2. The CDR3 covers 16 residues. The germline V gene encodes CDR1 DFQATT and CDR2 SNEGSKA (reference sequence). J lost 13 bases, V lost 0 bases, and 18 bases had no gene match. For the CDR3, the DNA is TGCAGTGCTAGAGATCCTGGGCTAGCGGTAAACAATGAGCAGTACTTC. It specifies CSARDPGLAVNNEQYF.

This clonotype was counted between two and nine times. V and J are TRBV20-1 and TRBJ1-5; D might be TRBD1 (6 bases). The CDR3 is 15 amino acids. From germline, CDR1 is DFQATT and CDR2 SNEGSKA (reference sequence). The DNA for the CDR3 is TGCGGGTGGGGGGCTCCCCCCTATAGCAATCAGCCCCAGCATTTT. It codes for CGWGAPPYSNQPQHF.

The gene calls are TRBV29-1 and TRBJ2-6; D gene uncertain. Germline values: CDR1 SQVTM, CDR2 ANQGSEA. V shed 4 bases and J shed 2 bases, with 6 bases lying between them. There are 13 residues in the CDR3. CDR3 sequence: CSVVMAGANVLTF. For the CDR3, the DNA is TGCAGCGTTGTTATGGCTGGGGCCAACGTCCTGACTTTC.

This chain links TRBV4-3 with TRBJ2-7; 7 positions match TRBD1. Per the germline V gene, CDR1 is LGHNA and CDR2 is YSLEER. V shed 3 bases and J 6 bases; nucleotides not matched to a gene: 5. This CDR3 comprises 13 residues. The CDR3 DNA follows: TGCGCCAGCAGCCACAGGACAGGCACCGAGCAGTACTTC. Its translation is CASSHRTGTEQYF.

DNA of the CDR3: TGCGCCAGCAGCTTCCCGGACCTACAGAACACTGAAGCTTTCTTT. Translated, it gives CASSFPDLQNTEAFF. The chain has TRBV5-1 and TRBJ1-1, with D uncertain. CDR1 and CDR2 from the germline V gene are SGHRS and YFSETQ. The CDR3 sequence is 15 residues long. Trimming pared 2 bases from V and 1 base from J, leaving 12 bases between.

This clonotype has just a few counts. The genes are TRBV20-1 and TRBJ1-2; D is unresolved. The length of the CDR3 is 14 residues. V dropped 3 bases and J dropped 2 bases, with 13 bases sitting between them. The germline V gene encodes CDR1 DFQATT and CDR2 SNEGSKA (reference sequence). CDR3 sequence reads: CSASRAGENYGYTF. The CDR3 DNA reads as TGCAGTGCTAGTCGGGCAGGCGAGAACTATGGCTACACCTTC.

V gene TRBV7-2 combines with J gene TRBJ1-2; D remains unclear. CDR1 SGHTA and CDR2 FQGNSA come from the germline V gene. Trimming pared 5 bases from V and 5 bases from J, leaving 21 bases between. The CDR3 totals 16 residues. CDR3 in DNA: TGTGCCAGCAGCCCCGTTTTCGGGGATGAGGGTTATGGCTACACCTTC. Amino acids: CASSPVFGDEGYGYTF.

V gene TRBV2 combines with J gene TRBJ2-5; possibly TRBD2 for D (6 bases). V shed 6 bases and J shed 2 bases, with 16 bases lying between them. Germline CDR1 is SNHLY and CDR2 is FYNNEI. This CDR3 region has 15 residues. The CDR3 DNA is TGTGCCAGCAGGATGCGGGACTCATCACAAGAGACCCAGTACTTC. It encodes CASRMRDSSQETQYF.

The chain joins TRBV2 to TRBJ2-7, with D uncertain. This CDR3 has 16 amino acids. Germline V gives CDR1 SNHLY, CDR2 FYNNEI. The V end lost 2 bases, the J end lost 1 base, and 15 bases lay between the germline ends. The DNA for the CDR3 is TGTGCCAGCAGTGAAACTGGGATTGCAGGTTCCTACGAGCAGTACTTC. Translated, it gives CASSETGIAGSYEQYF.